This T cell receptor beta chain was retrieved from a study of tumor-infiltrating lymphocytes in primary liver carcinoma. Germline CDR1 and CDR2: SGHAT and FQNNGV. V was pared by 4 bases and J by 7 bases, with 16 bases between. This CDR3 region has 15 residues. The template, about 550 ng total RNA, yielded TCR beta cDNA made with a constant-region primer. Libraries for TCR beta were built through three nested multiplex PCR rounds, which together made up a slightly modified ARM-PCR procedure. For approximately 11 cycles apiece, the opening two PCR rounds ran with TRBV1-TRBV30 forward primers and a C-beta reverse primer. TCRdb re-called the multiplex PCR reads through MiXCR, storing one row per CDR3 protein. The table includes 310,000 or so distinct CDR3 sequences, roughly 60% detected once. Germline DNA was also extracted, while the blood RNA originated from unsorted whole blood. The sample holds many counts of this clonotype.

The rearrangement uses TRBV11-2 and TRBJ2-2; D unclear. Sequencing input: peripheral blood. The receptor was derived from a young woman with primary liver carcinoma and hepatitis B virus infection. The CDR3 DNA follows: TGTGCCAGCAGCTCCCCTGTATTGGTGAACGGGGAGCTGTTTTTT. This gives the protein CASSSPVLVNGELFF.